The rows below give T cell receptor beta chains drawn from one sample of a study of CD8 T cells in ankylosing spondylitis. TCRdb re-called the 5' RACE reads with MiXCR, one entry per CDR3 protein. This table holds tens of thousands of distinct CDR3 sequences, just over 2.5% found once. Sequencing was done on a sample of blood, either unsorted or a sorted T cell fraction (not recorded which). These receptor sequences come from a female donor with ankylosing spondylitis or in good health (not recorded which). CDR3s leave out the opening cysteine and the closing phenylalanine or tryptophan. The order of the fields is V gene, CDR3 length, clone size, J gene, CDR3 protein. Part of the rows lack a size; the others show once, few, many or a class for expanded clones.

v_call: TRBV9; cdr3_length: 13; clone_size: many; j_call: TRBJ2-1; cdr3_aa: ASAASVSSYNEQF
v_call: TRBV9; cdr3_length: 13; clone_size: many; j_call: TRBJ2-1; cdr3_aa: ASSVGLAGANEQF
v_call: TRBV9; cdr3_length: 13; clone_size: many; j_call: TRBJ2-1; cdr3_aa: ASSVGQGRMNEQF
v_call: TRBV9; cdr3_length: 13; clone_size: many; j_call: TRBJ1-1; cdr3_aa: ASSVGPGGLTEAF
v_call: TRBV9; cdr3_length: 13; clone_size: many; j_call: TRBJ1-1; cdr3_aa: ASSVGSAMNTEAF
v_call: TRBV9; cdr3_length: 12; clone_size: many; j_call: TRBJ2-1; cdr3_aa: ASSNGQGYNEQF
v_call: TRBV9; cdr3_length: 12; clone_size: many; j_call: TRBJ2-1; cdr3_aa: ASSPRTSRDEQF
v_call: TRBV9; cdr3_length: 11; clone_size: few; j_call: TRBJ1-1; cdr3_aa: ASSVGGTVEAF
v_call: TRBV9; cdr3_length: 13; clone_size: many; j_call: TRBJ2-7; cdr3_aa: ASSVRQGVSYEQY
v_call: TRBV9; cdr3_length: 13; clone_size: many; j_call: TRBJ2-2; cdr3_aa: ASSPGGGGTGELF
v_call: TRBV9; cdr3_length: 12; clone_size: many; j_call: TRBJ2-5; cdr3_aa: ASSATSGQETQY
v_call: TRBV9; cdr3_length: 15; clone_size: many; j_call: TRBJ1-6; cdr3_aa: ASSVDPTGQINSPLH
v_call: TRBV9; cdr3_length: 13; clone_size: many; j_call: TRBJ2-3; cdr3_aa: ASSQGLANTDTQY
v_call: TRBV9; cdr3_length: 13; clone_size: many; j_call: TRBJ2-3; cdr3_aa: ASSVSGRTTDTQY
v_call: TRBV9; cdr3_length: 10; clone_size: many; j_call: TRBJ2-1; cdr3_aa: ASMDPLGEQF
v_call: TRBV9; cdr3_length: 13; clone_size: many; j_call: TRBJ2-1; cdr3_aa: ASSEQGLANNEQF
v_call: TRBV9; cdr3_length: 14; clone_size: many; j_call: TRBJ2-1; cdr3_aa: ASSVASGGAGNEQF
v_call: TRBV9; cdr3_length: 13; clone_size: many; j_call: TRBJ2-1; cdr3_aa: ASSAGTSGSNEQF
v_call: TRBV9; cdr3_length: 14; clone_size: many; j_call: TRBJ2-1; cdr3_aa: ASSARGQGIGNEQF
v_call: TRBV9; cdr3_length: 12; clone_size: many; j_call: TRBJ2-5; cdr3_aa: ASSVTGSRETQY
v_call: TRBV9; cdr3_length: 16; clone_size: many; j_call: TRBJ2-1; cdr3_aa: ASSAGSTSGGPYNEQF
v_call: TRBV9; cdr3_length: 12; clone_size: many; j_call: TRBJ2-7; cdr3_aa: ASSRDFNSYEQY
v_call: TRBV9; cdr3_length: 12; clone_size: many; j_call: TRBJ2-7; cdr3_aa: ASSVRQSSYEQY
v_call: TRBV9; cdr3_length: 21; clone_size: few; j_call: TRBJ2-2; cdr3_aa: ASSVAEGSPGAARGPNTGELF
v_call: TRBV9; cdr3_length: 11; clone_size: many; j_call: TRBJ2-3; cdr3_aa: ASSPRTGDTQY
v_call: TRBV9; cdr3_length: 11; clone_size: many; j_call: TRBJ2-1; cdr3_aa: ASSVGTENEQF
v_call: TRBV9; cdr3_length: 14; clone_size: many; j_call: TRBJ2-3; cdr3_aa: ASSVGAGTSTDTQY
v_call: TRBV9; cdr3_length: 14; clone_size: many; j_call: TRBJ2-1; cdr3_aa: ASSPSLGVVINEQF
v_call: TRBV9; cdr3_length: 14; clone_size: many; j_call: TRBJ2-1; cdr3_aa: ASSVVQDYSYNEQF
v_call: TRBV9; cdr3_length: 12; clone_size: -; j_call: TRBJ1-1; cdr3_aa: ASTLTESNTEAF
v_call: TRBV9; cdr3_length: 13; clone_size: many; j_call: TRBJ2-2; cdr3_aa: ASSRGQSNTGELF
v_call: TRBV9; cdr3_length: 14; clone_size: many; j_call: TRBJ2-7; cdr3_aa: ASSPTGTSGTYEQY
v_call: TRBV9; cdr3_length: 12; clone_size: many; j_call: TRBJ1-3; cdr3_aa: ASSVSPLGNTIY
v_call: TRBV9; cdr3_length: 12; clone_size: many; j_call: TRBJ1-1; cdr3_aa: ASSVEGDRGGTF
v_call: TRBV9; cdr3_length: 16; clone_size: many; j_call: TRBJ1-6; cdr3_aa: ASSEPGTGGLAGSPLH
v_call: TRBV9; cdr3_length: 12; clone_size: many; j_call: TRBJ1-1; cdr3_aa: ASSVGRRGPEAF
v_call: TRBV9; cdr3_length: 13; clone_size: medium-sized; j_call: TRBJ2-1; cdr3_aa: ASSVTLGVDNEQF
v_call: TRBV9; cdr3_length: 12; clone_size: many; j_call: TRBJ1-1; cdr3_aa: ASSVYGRDTEAF
v_call: TRBV9; cdr3_length: 14; clone_size: many; j_call: TRBJ2-3; cdr3_aa: ASSALTGGLGDTQY
v_call: TRBV9; cdr3_length: 12; clone_size: many; j_call: TRBJ2-2; cdr3_aa: ASSVGRDTGELF
v_call: TRBV9; cdr3_length: 13; clone_size: many; j_call: TRBJ1-3; cdr3_aa: ASSVGQGDGNTIY
v_call: TRBV9; cdr3_length: 13; clone_size: many; j_call: TRBJ1-2; cdr3_aa: ASSVNSRLNYGYT
v_call: TRBV9; cdr3_length: 14; clone_size: many; j_call: TRBJ1-1; cdr3_aa: ASSVGDLDRDTEAF
v_call: TRBV9; cdr3_length: 13; clone_size: many; j_call: TRBJ2-2; cdr3_aa: ASSVTSGNTGELF
v_call: TRBV9; cdr3_length: 11; clone_size: medium-sized; j_call: TRBJ2-7; cdr3_aa: ASSVGLAYEQY
v_call: TRBV9; cdr3_length: 13; clone_size: many; j_call: TRBJ2-5; cdr3_aa: ASSPGTGRWETQY
v_call: TRBV9; cdr3_length: 14; clone_size: many; j_call: TRBJ2-1; cdr3_aa: ASSTLAGGYYNEQF
v_call: TRBV9; cdr3_length: 13; clone_size: medium-sized; j_call: TRBJ1-6; cdr3_aa: ASSVLGDYNSPLH
v_call: TRBV9; cdr3_length: 12; clone_size: many; j_call: TRBJ2-2; cdr3_aa: ASSATGGTGELF
v_call: TRBV9; cdr3_length: 11; clone_size: many; j_call: TRBJ2-2; cdr3_aa: ASSAFGTGELF
v_call: TRBV9; cdr3_length: 13; clone_size: many; j_call: TRBJ2-2; cdr3_aa: ASSATGQGPGELF
v_call: TRBV21-1; cdr3_length: 16; clone_size: many; j_call: TRBJ1-5; cdr3_aa: ASSKGVGGRIFNQPQH
v_call: TRBV9; cdr3_length: 13; clone_size: many; j_call: TRBJ1-6; cdr3_aa: ASSVAGGENSPLH
v_call: TRBV9; cdr3_length: 14; clone_size: many; j_call: TRBJ2-1; cdr3_aa: ASSVVPQVAFNEQF
v_call: TRBV9; cdr3_length: 13; clone_size: few; j_call: TRBJ2-1; cdr3_aa: ASSPAGEVWNEQF